This entry is about one T cell receptor beta chain. Its antigen remains unknown. The data were produced by immunoSEQ multiplex PCR, yet TCRdb's version contains in-frame clones alone and is incomplete. The sample gives 65,000 to 75,000 clones, approximately 84% of which show up once; about 4.4% is in the top ten. The CDR3 loop spans 15 amino acids. Germline CDR1 reads SNHLY; CDR2 reads FYNNEI. V lost 7 bases and J 5 bases, leaving 20 bases between the germline ends. This sample was taken from a study of early stage breast cancer tumors. Whole-study context: Each sample averaged about 9.4-fold read coverage. Study results and limitations: Comparing each tissue with blood distinguished tumor from normal in most of the 16 patients. Compared with adjacent normal breast tissue, tumors showed 2 to 3-fold greater T cell density and higher clonality.

The rearrangement joins TRBV2 to TRBJ2-5; D tentatively fits TRBD1 or TRBD2 (5 bases each). The sequenced sample was blood. The sequence came from a person in their 40s with breast cancer. CDR3 amino acids: CASMGTGIEGETQYF. The CDR3 nucleotides read TGTGCCAGCATGGGGACGGGGATCGAAGGGGAGACCCAGTACTTC.